Shown below are 32 T cell receptor beta chains from a single sample sequenced in a study of cytomegalovirus exposure and HLA in healthy donors. Vbeta (60) and Jbeta (13) primers were used in the PCR. Profiled with immunoSEQ multiplex PCR; TCRdb holds only in-frame clones, not every one. The sample gives about 190,000 clones, approximately 80% of which show up once; 11% to 15% is in the top ten. Sequences were obtained from PBMCs. Receptors were obtained from a woman aged 30 to 39 in good health and CMV-seropositive.

This rearrangement joins TRBV28 to TRBJ1-2, with a weak D call TRBD1 (5 bases). The CDR3 loop spans 11 amino acids. Per the germline V gene, CDR1 is MDHEN and CDR2 is SYDVKM. V lost 6 bases to trimming and J lost 5 bases, with 7 bases between them. Here the CDR3 DNA reads TGTGCCAGCAGGGGGCTTTATGGCTACACCTTC. Amino acids: CASRGLYGYTF.

The V call is TRBV5-5, the J call TRBJ2-5; D is perhaps TRBD2 (5 bases). The CDR3 is 15 amino acids. V was cut by 1 base and J by 1 base, with 11 bases left in between. Per the germline V gene, CDR1 is SGHKS and CDR2 is YYEKEE (reference sequence). The CDR3 nucleotides read TGTGCCAGCAGCTTGAGCGGAGACTTCCAAGAGACCCAGTACTTC. As protein: CASSLSGDFQETQYF.

Here the CDR3 reads CASSGGSDSYNEQFF. The CDR3 nucleotides read TGTGCCAGCAGTGGCGGGAGTGACTCCTACAATGAGCAGTTCTTC. J is TRBJ2-1 and V is TRBV6-5; 7 bases map to TRBD2. Trimming cost V 5 bases and J 0 bases; bases outside gene matches: 4. The CDR3 extends over 15 amino acids. Germline V gene data show CDR1 as MNHEY and CDR2 as SVGAGI.

The genes are TRBV7-8 and TRBJ1-5; TRBD1 aligns across 9 bases. Germline V CDR1 and CDR2: SGHVS, FQNEAQ. The CDR3 length is 16 residues. Trimming took 3 bases from V and 4 from J; bases not matched to a gene: 7. This CDR3 is CASSLGDRASNQPQHF. The CDR3 DNA follows: TGTGCCAGCAGCTTGGGGGACAGGGCCTCAAATCAGCCCCAGCATTTT.

This sequence joins TRBV6-1 and TRBJ1-4, with 9 bases matching TRBD1. The germline V gene encodes CDR1 MNHNS and CDR2 SASEGT. V trimming: 4 bases; J trimming: 4 bases; junction bases outside the gene matches: 4. The length of the CDR3 is 15 residues. The chain's CDR3 is CASSGPGQGNEKLFF. The DNA of the CDR3 is TGTGCCAGCAGTGGGCCGGGACAGGGTAATGAAAAACTGTTTTTT.

This clone was counted once. The rearrangement uses TRBV5-1 and TRBJ2-7; TRBD2 matches 11 bases. This CDR3 contains 15 residues. The J segment lost 4 bases and the V segment lost 4 bases, leaving 7 bases of the junction unmatched. Per the germline V gene, CDR1 is SGHRS and CDR2 is YFSETQ. In DNA form, the CDR3 reads TGCGCCAGCAGCCCTGAGCCTAGCGGGAGGTACGAGCAGTACTTC. Amino acids: CASSPEPSGRYEQYF.

The CDR3 protein is CAWSALAGGYNEQFF. The DNA of the CDR3 is TGTGCCTGGAGTGCCCTAGCGGGGGGGTACAATGAGCAGTTCTTC. The V call is TRBV30, the J call TRBJ2-1, with 12 bases fitting TRBD2. The V gene's germline CDR1 is GTSNPN and CDR2 SVGIG (reference sequence). This CDR3 comprises 15 residues. V lost 1 base, J lost 4 bases, and 2 bases stayed unmatched.

The chain joins TRBV11-3 to TRBJ2-3, with D perhaps TRBD2 (6 bases). The V end was cut by 6 bases, the J end by 0 bases, with 7 bases between. CDR3 length equals 13 residues. Germline V gives CDR1 SGHNT, CDR2 YENEEA. CDR3 amino acids: CASRGTSTDTQYF. CDR3 nucleotides: TGTGCCAGCAGGGGGACTAGCACAGATACGCAGTATTTT.

The chain employs TRBV6-1 and TRBJ2-5; 7 positions agree with TRBD2. Trimming took 6 bases from V and 5 from J; bases not matched to a gene: 6. The CDR3 is 13 residues long. Looked up from germline, CDR1 is MNHNS and CDR2 is SASEGT. CDR3 loop: CASRLSGAETQYF. Written as DNA, the CDR3 is TGTGCCAGCAGGCTGAGCGGGGCGGAGACCCAGTACTTC.

The rearrangement uses TRBV9 and TRBJ2-5; D possibly corresponds to TRBD2 (6 bases). The germline V gene encodes CDR1 SGDLS and CDR2 YYNGEE. With 1 base removed from V and 2 bases from J, the gap between germline ends came to 18 bases. This CDR3 spans 17 amino acids. The CDR3 nucleotides are TGTGCCAGCAGCGTAAACCTACGGGACTCTCGGCAAGAGACCCAGTACTTC. Its protein is CASSVNLRDSRQETQYF.

CDR3 in DNA: TGTGCCGGAAAGACAGGGGGCTCGTACGAGCAGTACTTC. Its protein is CAGKTGGSYEQYF. The chain combines TRBV2 with TRBJ2-7; 10 nucleotides line up with TRBD1. Looked up from germline, CDR1 is SNHLY and CDR2 is FYNNEI. The CDR3 runs 13 residues. The V and J ends lost 11 bases and 4 bases, in that order; junction bases with no gene match: 8. The full variable domain, rest sourced from reference TRBV2 and TRBJ2-7, is EPEVTQTPSHQVTQMGQEVILRCVPISNHLYFYWYRQILGQKVEFLVSFYNNEISEKSEIFDDQFSVERPDGSNFTLKIRSTKLEDSAMYFCAGKTGGSYEQYFGPGTRLTVT.

This clone was found once. This chain uses TRBV6-1 with TRBJ1-1; possible D gene TRBD1, 5 bases. The CDR3 extends over 14 amino acids. The ends were cut back, 8 bases at V and 1 base at J, with 14 bases in the middle. Germline CDR1 MNHNS, CDR2 SASEGT. As DNA, the CDR3 is TGTGCCAGCTGTCTGGGGCTGGGGAACACTGAAGCTTTCTTT. Amino acids: CASCLGLGNTEAFF.

V usage is TRBV9 and J usage is TRBJ1-3, with 8 bases lining up with TRBD1. Losses at the gene ends were 0 bases for V and 5 bases for J; bases not matched to a gene: 7. In germline, CDR1 is SGDLS, CDR2 YYNGEE. This CDR3 comprises 16 residues. The CDR3 loop reads CASSVEIGQGRNTIYF. DNA for the CDR3: TGTGCCAGCAGCGTAGAGATAGGACAGGGAAGAAACACCATATATTTT. Together with reference TRBV9 and TRBJ1-3, the CDR3 gives the full variable domain: DSGVTQTPKHLITATGQRVTLRCSPRSGDLSVYWYQQSLDQGLQFLIQYYNGEERAKGNILERFSAQQFPDLHSELNLSSLELGDSALYFCASSVEIGQGRNTIYFGEGSWLTVV.

The chain has TRBV5-4 and TRBJ2-3, with D unresolved. Germline CDR1 and CDR2: SGHNT and YYREEE (reference sequence). The V end lost 4 bases, the J end lost 2 bases, and 8 bases lay between the germline ends. CDR3 length: 13 residues. The CDR3 here is CASSARLTDTQYF. Written as DNA, the CDR3 is TGTGCCAGCAGCGCCAGACTCACAGATACGCAGTATTTT.

This chain joins TRBV7-2 and TRBJ2-1, with 11 bases identical to TRBD2. Germline trimming cut 5 bases from V and 0 bases from J; bases unmatched to any gene: 6. The CDR3 totals 17 residues. The V gene's germline CDR1 is SGHTA and CDR2 FQGNSA. In nucleotides, the CDR3 is TGTGCCAGCAGCCCACGGACTAGCGGGTACTCCTACAATGAGCAGTTCTTC. This translates into CASSPRTSGYSYNEQFF.

The rearrangement joins TRBV7-2 to TRBJ2-5, with D unclear. The CDR3 spans 13 residues. Germline-derived CDR1 and CDR2 are SGHTA and FQGNSA. Trimming cost V 1 base and J 0 bases, with 3 bases left between them. The CDR3 nucleotides read TGTGCCAGCAGCTTAGGGCACCAAGAGACCCAGTACTTC. It codes for CASSLGHQETQYF.

This chain joins TRBV4-3 and TRBJ2-7; D is possibly TRBD2 (7 bases). Trimming stripped 1 base from V and 7 bases from J, with 14 bases between. The CDR3 loop spans 14 amino acids. Germline assignment: CDR1 LGHNA and CDR2 YSLEER. The CDR3: CASSQGRGAWEQYF. The CDR3, as DNA: TGCGCCAGCAGCCAAGGACGGGGGGCGTGGGAGCAGTACTTC.

The chain carries TRBV6-1 and TRBJ2-1, with 7 bases identical to TRBD1. Germline CDR1 and CDR2: MNHNS and SASEGT. CDR3 length: 15 amino acids. J was trimmed by 0 bases and V by 5 bases; bases with no gene match: 4. This CDR3 reads CASSLDRASYNEQFF. CDR3 nucleotides: TGTGCCAGCAGTTTAGACAGGGCCTCCTACAATGAGCAGTTCTTC.

This clone was recorded a few times. The V gene is TRBV10-3, the J gene TRBJ2-1, with 11 bases fitting TRBD1. V gave up 0 bases and J gave up 8 bases; unmatched junction bases: 3. The CDR3 extends over 15 amino acids. CDR1 ENHRY and CDR2 SYGVKD come from the germline V gene. The DNA for the CDR3 is TGTGCCATCAGTGAGTCTAGGACAGGGGGCGATGAGCAGTTCTTC. It translates to CAISESRTGGDEQFF.

This chain joins TRBV28 and TRBJ1-2; 9 nucleotides align to TRBD1. V gave up 6 bases and J gave up 3 bases; unmatched junction bases: 2. There are 13 residues in the CDR3. CDR1 is MDHEN and CDR2 is SYDVKM in the germline V gene. CDR3 sequence: CASRWTGDYGYTF. The CDR3, as DNA: TGTGCCAGCAGATGGACAGGGGACTATGGCTACACCTTC.

The chain carries TRBV4-3 and TRBJ1-1; 7 positions agree with TRBD1. Germline-derived CDR1 and CDR2 are LGHNA and YSLEER. Germline trimming cut 4 bases from V and 6 bases from J; bases unmatched to any gene: 11. This CDR3 comprises 15 residues. CDR3 amino acids: CASSRLTGTRAEAFF. The CDR3 bases are TGCGCCAGCAGCCGTTTGACAGGGACCCGGGCTGAAGCTTTCTTT.

A single count supports this clone. This rearrangement joins TRBV9 to TRBJ1-4, with TRBD1 matching over 7 bases. The CDR3 has 14 residues. Germline loops: CDR1 SGDLS, CDR2 YYNGEE. Trimming at V came to 4 bases and at J to 5 bases, leaving 5 bases not matched to a gene. CDR3 in amino acids: CASSPQGRNEKLFF. The DNA of the CDR3 is TGTGCCAGCAGCCCACAGGGGCGCAATGAAAAACTGTTTTTT.

The chain uses TRBV4-3 and TRBJ2-3; D possibly corresponds to TRBD1 (5 bases). The CDR3 has 14 residues. CDR1 and CDR2 (germline): LGHNA, YSLEER. Trimming removed 0 bases from V and 5 bases from J, with 9 bases in between. CDR3 loop: CASSQEADRDTQYF. CDR3 bases: TGCGCCAGCAGCCAAGAGGCAGACAGAGATACGCAGTATTTT.

V and J are TRBV6-5 and TRBJ1-1; D remains unclear. There are 12 residues in the CDR3. Deletions cut 6 bases from V and 5 bases from J, with 10 bases between. Germline CDR1 MNHEY, CDR2 SVGAGI. The CDR3 loop is CASSHPGTEAFF. The CDR3 bases are TGTGCCAGCAGCCACCCGGGGACTGAAGCTTTCTTT.

This sequence joins TRBV19 and TRBJ1-1; D possibly corresponds to TRBD1 (5 bases). This CDR3 contains 13 residues. V gave up 3 bases and J gave up 4 bases, with 9 bases separating them. The germline V gene has CDR1 LNHDA and CDR2 SQIVND (reference sequence). Here the CDR3 reads CASSILQGTEAFF. CDR3 coding DNA: TGTGCCAGTAGTATCCTCCAGGGCACTGAAGCTTTCTTT.

This clone was counted only a few times. The chain is built from TRBV6-1 and TRBJ1-2, with 7 positions matching TRBD1. Germline CDR1 MNHNS, CDR2 SASEGT. The CDR3 extends over 13 amino acids. V shed 10 bases, J shed 5 bases, and the junction held 10 bases outside the gene matches. Written as DNA, the CDR3 is TGTGCCACCCAAAGACAGGGAGGATATGGCTACACCTTC. Its translation is CATQRQGGYGYTF.

The CDR3 coding sequence is TGTGCCAGCAGTACGGGACTGCGAGCCTACGAGCAGTACTTC. This translates into CASSTGLRAYEQYF. This chain links TRBV7-8 with TRBJ2-7, with a possible D match to TRBD2 (6 bases). V was clipped by 6 bases and J by 2 bases, with 14 bases between them. Germline V gives CDR1 SGHVS, CDR2 FQNEAQ. This CDR3 spans 14 amino acids.

The chain links TRBV10-3 to TRBJ2-3, with 9 positions matching TRBD1. Germline V gene data show CDR1 as ENHRY and CDR2 as SYGVKD. J gave up 0 bases and V 5 bases, and 9 bases lay outside the gene matches. The CDR3 is 17 residues long. DNA of the CDR3: TGTGCCATCAGTCCGCTACGGACAGGGGAAAGCACAGATACGCAGTATTTT. Its translation: CAISPLRTGESTDTQYF.

This clone turned up a few times. The chain links TRBV2 to TRBJ1-1, with 12 bases identical to TRBD1. CDR3 length: 17 residues. V was clipped by 4 bases and J by 2 bases; unmatched bases: 8. In germline, CDR1 is SNHLY, CDR2 FYNNEI. The CDR3: CASSGSRDRGQNTEAFF. Written as DNA, the CDR3 is TGTGCCAGCAGTGGGTCCCGGGACAGGGGGCAAAACACTGAAGCTTTCTTT.

This sequence joins TRBV6-6 and TRBJ2-2, with 10 bases fitting TRBD1. The CDR3 runs to 14 residues. The germline V gene encodes CDR1 MNHNY and CDR2 SVGAGI (reference sequence). J lost 4 bases, V lost 7 bases, and 3 bases had no gene match. The CDR3 sequence is CASIGTGATGELFF. The CDR3 region has the DNA TGTGCCAGCATAGGGACAGGGGCCACCGGGGAGCTGTTTTTT.

The chain joins TRBV30 to TRBJ1-2; 11 nucleotides match TRBD1. Looked up from germline, CDR1 is GTSNPN and CDR2 is SVGIG (reference sequence). This CDR3 has 15 amino acids. V lost 4 bases and J lost 4; bases outside the gene matches: 8. CDR3: CAWKRGGQGGYGYTF. The CDR3, as DNA: TGTGCCTGGAAAAGGGGGGGACAGGGGGGCTATGGCTACACCTTC. Drawing the rest from reference TRBV30 and TRBJ1-2, the complete variable domain is SQTIHQWPATLVQPVGSPLSLECTVEGTSNPNLYWYRQAAGRGLQLLFYSVGIGQISSEVPQNLSASRPQDRQFILSSKKLLLSDSGFYLCAWKRGGQGGYGYTFGSGTRLTVV.

The rearrangement uses TRBV7-9 and TRBJ2-7; perhaps TRBD1 as D (5 bases). This CDR3 contains 12 residues. The germline V gene encodes CDR1 SEHNR and CDR2 FQNEAQ (reference sequence). V shed 0 bases and J shed 6 bases, with 6 bases lying between them. CDR3 amino acids: CASSLAQGEQYF. The CDR3 DNA is TGTGCCAGCAGCTTAGCCCAGGGCGAGCAGTACTTC.